A single sample gave rise to the 9 T cell receptor beta chains below, sequenced in a study of Ad26.COV2.S vaccination and SARS-CoV-2 variants. Data came from immunoSEQ multiplex PCR; TCRdb stores just in-frame clones and leaves some out. The repertoire holds 400,000 to 450,000 clones, with 90% as singletons. Treatment described: some 20 received Ad26.COV2.S at low or high dose, single or two shots; 5 received placebo; per-sample allocation not given. Day 63 following the first vaccine or placebo injection was when the samples were taken. The sequencing here drew on peripheral blood, taken in a trial of Ad26.COV2.S vaccine versus placebo. Receptors were obtained from a person between 18 and 59 years old who received the Ad26.COV2.S COVID-19 vaccine or a placebo.

The V and J genes are TRBV19 and TRBJ2-7; 8 nucleotides line up with TRBD2. CDR3 length: 16 residues. The germline CDR1 and CDR2 sequences are LNHDA and SQIVND (reference sequence). The ends lost 4 bases at V and 0 bases at J; junction bases unmatched: 8. The CDR3 region has the DNA TGTGCCAGTAGTAACACCGGGACTAGGAGCTCCTACGAGCAGTACTTC. It is translated as CASSNTGTRSSYEQYF.

The chain carries TRBV3-1 (or the pseudogene TRBV3-2) and TRBJ2-2; tentative D call: TRBD2 (6 bases). Germline V gives CDR1 LGHDT, CDR2 YNNKEL (reference sequence). The ends were cut back, 3 bases at V and 7 bases at J, with 15 bases in the middle. This CDR3 has 15 residues. CDR3 in amino acids: CASSQGPYGGGELFF. CDR3 coding DNA: TGTGCCAGCAGCCAGGGACCCTACGGGGGCGGGGAGCTGTTTTTT.

The chain carries TRBV4-1 and TRBJ2-5; D is unclear. Germline-derived CDR1 and CDR2 are MGHRA and YSYEKL. This CDR3 contains 16 residues. V lost 1 base and J lost 1, with 13 bases in between. The DNA of the CDR3 is TGCGCCAGCAGCCAAGTTAGCAGCTACTTCCAAGAGACCCAGTACTTC. This sequence encodes CASSQVSSYFQETQYF.

This chain connects TRBV3-1 (or the pseudogene TRBV3-2) to TRBJ2-2; 8 positions match TRBD1. Trimming cost V 1 base and J 4 bases; bases outside gene matches: 5. Germline V gene sequence: CDR1 LGHDT, CDR2 YNNKEL (reference sequence). The CDR3 extends over 16 amino acids. The CDR3 DNA sequence: TGTGCCAGCAGCCAAGGCGGACAGGGCTTCACCGGGGAGCTGTTTTTT. Translating gives CASSQGGQGFTGELFF.

V is TRBV7-2 and J is TRBJ2-7; no reliable D call. The germline CDR1 and CDR2 sequences are SGHTA and FQGNSA. The ends were cut back, 1 base at V and 1 base at J, with 8 bases in the middle. CDR3 length: 14 residues. CDR3 coding DNA: TGTGCCAGCAGCTTAGGATTTTGGTCCTACGAGCAGTACTTC. This gives the protein CASSLGFWSYEQYF.

This sequence joins TRBV2 and TRBJ2-5; TRBD2 is a possible D gene (5 bases). Looked up from germline, CDR1 is SNHLY and CDR2 is FYNNEI. Trimming pared 7 bases from V and 3 bases from J, leaving 12 bases between. The CDR3 spans 13 residues. The CDR3: CASIGSLEETQYF. The DNA of the CDR3 is TGTGCCAGCATTGGGAGCCTGGAAGAGACCCAGTACTTC.

The genes are TRBV5-4 and TRBJ2-1; 16 bases are shared with TRBD2. Trimming at V came to 5 bases and at J to 7 bases, leaving 18 bases not matched to a gene. CDR1 SGHNT and CDR2 YYREEE come from the germline V gene (reference sequence). This CDR3 contains 20 residues. CDR3 in DNA: TGTGCCAGCAGTCATCAACCGGGACTAGCGGGAGGGCGATCGGGAAATGAGCAGTTCTTC. Encoded protein: CASSHQPGLAGGRSGNEQFF. The full variable domain, with the rest looked up from reference TRBV5-4 and TRBJ2-1, is ETGVTQSPTHLIKTRGQQVTLRCSSQSGHNTVSWYQQALGQGPQFIFQYYREEENGRGNFPPRFSGLQFPNYSSELNVNALELDDSALYLCASSHQPGLAGGRSGNEQFFGPGTRLTVL.

The chain is built from TRBV3-1 (or the pseudogene TRBV3-2) and TRBJ2-3; TRBD2 matches at 11 bases. CDR3 size: 16 residues. CDR1 LGHDT and CDR2 YNNKEL come from the germline V gene (reference sequence). Trimming removed 3 bases from V and 1 base from J; junction bases left unmatched: 3. The CDR3 coding sequence is TGTGCCAGCAGCCACGTTAGCGGGAGGGGCACAGATACGCAGTATTTT. Its protein product is CASSHVSGRGTDTQYF.

V and J are TRBV24-1 and TRBJ2-5, with 7 bases fitting TRBD2. Trimming took 3 bases from V and 5 from J; bases not matched to a gene: 2. The CDR3 has 13 amino acids. Germline V gene lookup returns CDR1 KGHDR and CDR2 SFDVKD. CDR3 loop: CATSDGGSETQYF. CDR3 nucleotide sequence: TGTGCCACCAGTGATGGCGGGAGCGAGACCCAGTACTTC.